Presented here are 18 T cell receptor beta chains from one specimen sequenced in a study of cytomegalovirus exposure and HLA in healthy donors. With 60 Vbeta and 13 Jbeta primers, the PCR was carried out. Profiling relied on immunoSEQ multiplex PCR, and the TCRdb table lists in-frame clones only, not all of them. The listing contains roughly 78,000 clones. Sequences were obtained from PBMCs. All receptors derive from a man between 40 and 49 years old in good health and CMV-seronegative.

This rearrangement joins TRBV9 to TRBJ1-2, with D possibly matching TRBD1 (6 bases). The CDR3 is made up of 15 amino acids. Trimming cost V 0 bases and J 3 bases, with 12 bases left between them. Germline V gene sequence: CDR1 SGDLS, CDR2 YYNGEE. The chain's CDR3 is CASSVGGHLDYGYTF. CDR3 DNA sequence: TGTGCCAGCAGCGTAGGGGGACACCTCGACTATGGCTACACCTTC.

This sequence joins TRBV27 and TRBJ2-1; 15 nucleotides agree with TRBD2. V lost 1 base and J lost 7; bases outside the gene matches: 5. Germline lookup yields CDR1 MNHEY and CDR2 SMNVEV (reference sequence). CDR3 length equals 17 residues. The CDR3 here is CASSLLGLAGGQNEQFF. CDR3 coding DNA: TGTGCCAGCAGTTTATTGGGACTAGCGGGAGGCCAGAATGAGCAGTTCTTC.

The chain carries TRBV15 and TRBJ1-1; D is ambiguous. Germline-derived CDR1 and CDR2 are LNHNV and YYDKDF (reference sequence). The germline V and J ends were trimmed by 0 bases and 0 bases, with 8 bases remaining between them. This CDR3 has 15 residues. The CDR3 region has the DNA TGTGCCACCAGCAGAGATATCGGGTTGAACACTGAAGCTTTCTTT. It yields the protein CATSRDIGLNTEAFF.

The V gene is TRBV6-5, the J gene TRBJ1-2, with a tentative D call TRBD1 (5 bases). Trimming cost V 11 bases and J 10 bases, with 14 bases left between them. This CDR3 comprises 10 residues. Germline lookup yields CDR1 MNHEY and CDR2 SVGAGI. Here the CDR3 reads CAAGAGDYTF. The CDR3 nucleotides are TGTGCCGCGGGTGCGGGGGACTACACCTTC.

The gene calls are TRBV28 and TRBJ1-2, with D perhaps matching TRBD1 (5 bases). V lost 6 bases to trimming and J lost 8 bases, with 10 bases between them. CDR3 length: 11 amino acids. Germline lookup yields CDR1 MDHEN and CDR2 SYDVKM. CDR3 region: CASSPPGGYTF. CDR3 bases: TGTGCCAGCAGCCCCCCAGGGGGCTACACCTTC.

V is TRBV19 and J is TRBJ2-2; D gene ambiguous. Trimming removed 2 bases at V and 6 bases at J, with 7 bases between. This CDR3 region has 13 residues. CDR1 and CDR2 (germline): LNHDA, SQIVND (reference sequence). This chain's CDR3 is CASSISAAGELFF. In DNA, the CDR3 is TGTGCCAGTAGTATATCGGCGGCCGGGGAGCTGTTTTTT.

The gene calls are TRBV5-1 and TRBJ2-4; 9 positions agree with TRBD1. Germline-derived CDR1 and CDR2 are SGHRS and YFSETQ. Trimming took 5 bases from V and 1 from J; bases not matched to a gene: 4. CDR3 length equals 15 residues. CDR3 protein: CASRDGQGAKNIQYF. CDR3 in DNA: TGCGCCAGCAGGGACGGACAGGGGGCCAAAAACATTCAGTACTTC.

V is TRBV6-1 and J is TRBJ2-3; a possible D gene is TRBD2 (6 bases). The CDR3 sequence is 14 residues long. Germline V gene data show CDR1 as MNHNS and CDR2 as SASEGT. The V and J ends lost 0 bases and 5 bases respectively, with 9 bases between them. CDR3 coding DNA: TGTGCCAGCAGTGAAGCGGGGGGTAGAGATACGCAGTATTTT. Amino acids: CASSEAGGRDTQYF.

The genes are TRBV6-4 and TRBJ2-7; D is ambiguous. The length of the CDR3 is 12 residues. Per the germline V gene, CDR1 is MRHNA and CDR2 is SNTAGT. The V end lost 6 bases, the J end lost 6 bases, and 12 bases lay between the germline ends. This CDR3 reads CASRDGLGEQYF. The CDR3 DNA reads TGTGCCAGCAGGGACGGCCTTGGCGAGCAGTACTTC.

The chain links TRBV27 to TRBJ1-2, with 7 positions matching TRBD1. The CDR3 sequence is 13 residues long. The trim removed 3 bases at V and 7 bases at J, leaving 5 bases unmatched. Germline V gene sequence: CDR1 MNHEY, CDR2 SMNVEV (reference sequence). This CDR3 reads CASSFEGARGYTF. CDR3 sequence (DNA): TGTGCCAGCAGTTTCGAGGGGGCTCGTGGCTACACCTTC.

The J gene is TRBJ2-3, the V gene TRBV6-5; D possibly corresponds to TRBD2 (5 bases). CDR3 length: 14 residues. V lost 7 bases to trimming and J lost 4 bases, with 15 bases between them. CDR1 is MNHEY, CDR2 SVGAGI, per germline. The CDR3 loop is CASTPGRESDTQYF. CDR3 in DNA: TGTGCCAGCACCCCTGGACGGGAATCAGATACGCAGTATTTT.

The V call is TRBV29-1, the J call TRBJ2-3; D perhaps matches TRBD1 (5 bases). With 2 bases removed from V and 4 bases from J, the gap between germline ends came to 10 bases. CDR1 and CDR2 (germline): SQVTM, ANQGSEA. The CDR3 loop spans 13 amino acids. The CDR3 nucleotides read TGCAGCGTTGAACAGGGAATATCAGATACGCAGTATTTT. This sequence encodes CSVEQGISDTQYF.

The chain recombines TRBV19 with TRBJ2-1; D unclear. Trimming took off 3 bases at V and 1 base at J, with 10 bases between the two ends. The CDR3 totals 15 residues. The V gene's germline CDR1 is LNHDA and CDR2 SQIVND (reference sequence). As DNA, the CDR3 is TGTGCCAGTAGTATTGAGGCCTCGTCCTACAATGAGCAGTTCTTC. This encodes CASSIEASSYNEQFF.

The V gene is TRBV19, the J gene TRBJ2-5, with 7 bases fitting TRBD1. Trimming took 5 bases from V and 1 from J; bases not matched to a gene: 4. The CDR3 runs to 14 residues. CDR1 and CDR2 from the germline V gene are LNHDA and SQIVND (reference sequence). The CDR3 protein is CASSESGGQETQYF. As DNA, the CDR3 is TGTGCCAGTAGTGAGTCAGGGGGCCAAGAGACCCAGTACTTC.

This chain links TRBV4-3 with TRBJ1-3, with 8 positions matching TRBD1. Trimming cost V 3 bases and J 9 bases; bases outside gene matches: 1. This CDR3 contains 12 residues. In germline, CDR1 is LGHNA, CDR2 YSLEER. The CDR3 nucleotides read TGCGCCAGCAGCCATGACAGGGGCACCATATATTTT. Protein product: CASSHDRGTIYF.

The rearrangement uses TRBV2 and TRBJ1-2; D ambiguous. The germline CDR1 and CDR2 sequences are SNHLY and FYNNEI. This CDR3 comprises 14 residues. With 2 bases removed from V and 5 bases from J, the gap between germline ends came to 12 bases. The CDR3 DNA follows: TGTGCCAGCAGTGAATCCAAAGCCAGGTATGGCTACACCTTC. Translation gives CASSESKARYGYTF.

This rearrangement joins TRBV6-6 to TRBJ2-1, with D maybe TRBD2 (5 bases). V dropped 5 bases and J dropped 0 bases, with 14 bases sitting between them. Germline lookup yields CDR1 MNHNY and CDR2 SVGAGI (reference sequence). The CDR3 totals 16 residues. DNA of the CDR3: TGTGCCAGCAGTGGCCGACTAACGAGCTCCTACAATGAGCAGTTCTTC. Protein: CASSGRLTSSYNEQFF.

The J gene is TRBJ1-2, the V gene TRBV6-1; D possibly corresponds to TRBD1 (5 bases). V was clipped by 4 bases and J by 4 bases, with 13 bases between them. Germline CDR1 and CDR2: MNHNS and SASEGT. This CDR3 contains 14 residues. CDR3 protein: CASSVPGSGYGYTF. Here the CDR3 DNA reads TGTGCCAGCAGTGTCCCAGGGTCCGGCTATGGCTACACCTTC.